Given below is one TCR beta chain in context. The antigen is undetermined. These data come from a study of post-analysis software for immune sequencing data. At the level of the study: The disease courses spanned relapsing-remitting, secondary progressive and progressive-relapsing forms of multiple sclerosis. Findings of the study overall: Five TRBV segments, TRBV5-6, TRBV5-1 and TRBV20-1 among them, were found more frequent in patients than controls. Pronounced co-clustering by F measure was evident among identically batched samples. For normalized Chao1 diversity, multiple sclerosis patients scored significantly lower than controls did.

Libraries were made from TCR beta cDNA, and they carried unique molecular identifiers. Between roughly 0.9 and 11 million T cells gave rise to a few hundred thousand cDNA molecules. TCRdb re-analysed the PCR reads in MiXCR, keeping a single row per CDR3 protein. The sample lists roughly 700,000 distinct CDR3 sequences, roughly 27% occurring once. With 1 base removed from V and 13 bases from J, the gap between germline ends came to 11 bases. From germline, CDR1 is SEHNR and CDR2 FQNEAQ (reference sequence). CDR3 length: 12 residues. The clonotype comes from a girl aged 10 to 17 with multiple sclerosis. The sample consisted of blood. V gene TRBV7-9 combines with J gene TRBJ2-4; TRBD2 is a possible D gene (6 bases). This CDR3 is CASSLGRREQYF. CDR3 coding DNA: TGTGCCAGCAGCTTAGGCCGGAGGGAGCAGTACTTC.